The T cell receptor beta chain described here comes from a study of T cell responses to AZD1222 COVID-19 vaccine. Overall study results and limits: Reports say nearly half of spike-specific TCRs go after unmutated variant regions. Repertoires were sampled only after the peak T cell response. Donors in the cohort were predominantly white British and more often female, and clonal diversity was possibly underestimated. At baseline, seropositivity was found in only five or six AZD1222 recipients.

Points on this clone: The antigen is unknown.

With 3 bases clipped from V and 4 bases from J, the junction kept 9 bases outside the gene matches. The V gene's germline CDR1 is SGHAT and CDR2 FQNNGV. This CDR3 region has 15 residues. Using immunoSEQ multiplex PCR, the repertoire was profiled, and TCRdb retains in-frame clones only, with some absent. The data contain around 150,000 clones, around 85% of them seen just once; the ten biggest clones take up 7.9%. V and J are TRBV11-2 and TRBJ2-7, with TRBD1 matching 7 bases. Source: peripheral blood, taken 28 days after the second dose of the MenACWY control vaccine. The sequence came from an adult who received the MenACWY meningococcal vaccine as a control. CDR3 sequence reads: CASSFEGDSYYEQYF. For the CDR3, the DNA is TGTGCCAGCAGCTTCGAGGGGGACAGCTATTACGAGCAGTACTTC.